The 24 T cell receptor beta chains in this list originate from one sample, sequenced in a study of shared clonotypes between healthy human individuals. The assay was immunoSEQ multiplex PCR, and TCRdb's table has in-frame clones only and misses some. The sample lists around 690,000 clones, 80% to 95% occurring once. The sample was memory CD8+ T cells from PBMCs. The subset denotes: CD45RO+ cells pooled with CCR7-negative TemRA cells. These TCRs come from a man between 18 and 29 years old in good health. Some clones in this sample may be carry-over from other donors' samples.

The rearrangement joins TRBV11-2 to TRBJ2-3; 10 nucleotides match TRBD2. This CDR3 contains 16 residues. V was clipped by 5 bases and J by 6 bases; unmatched bases: 11. Per germline, CDR1 SGHAT and CDR2 FQNNGV. The CDR3 DNA follows: TGTGCCAGCAGCCTACTCCTAGCGGGAGTCGGGGATACGCAGTATTTT. Translating it yields CASSLLLAGVGDTQYF.

This sequence joins TRBV30 and TRBJ1-3; D not certain. The V end lost 2 bases, the J end lost 0 bases, and 2 bases lay between the germline ends. Germline CDR1 reads GTSNPN; CDR2 reads SVGIG (reference sequence). This CDR3 is 12 amino acids long. The CDR3: CAWSTSGNTIYF. The CDR3 DNA reads as TGTGCCTGGAGTACCTCTGGAAACACCATATATTTT.

This chain connects TRBV5-1 to TRBJ2-1; the match to TRBD2 covers 9 bases. Germline assignment: CDR1 SGHRS and CDR2 YFSETQ. Trimming cost V 1 base and J 7 bases; bases outside gene matches: 9. The CDR3 loop spans 16 amino acids. CDR3 sequence (DNA): TGCGCCAGCAGCTTGTGGATAGCGGGAGTTGCGAATGAGCAGTTCTTC. Its protein is CASSLWIAGVANEQFF.

This chain uses TRBV27 with TRBJ2-7; a weak D match, TRBD1 (6 bases). Germline V gives CDR1 MNHEY, CDR2 SMNVEV (reference sequence). CDR3 length equals 14 residues. V lost 0 bases and J 3 bases, leaving 9 bases between the germline ends. CDR3 nucleotide sequence: TGTGCCAGCAGTTTATCACAGGGATTCTACGAGCAGTACTTC. It is translated as CASSLSQGFYEQYF.

The chain has TRBV2 and TRBJ2-7; a weak D match, TRBD1 (6 bases). CDR3 length: 15 residues. The V and J ends lost 6 bases and 0 bases respectively, with 15 bases between them. Germline loops: CDR1 SNHLY, CDR2 FYNNEI. The CDR3 sequence is CASRNRDIHSYEQYF. The CDR3 coding sequence is TGTGCCAGCAGAAACCGGGACATTCACTCCTACGAGCAGTACTTC.

V gene TRBV9 combines with J gene TRBJ2-1; no clear D gene. The V gene's germline CDR1 is SGDLS and CDR2 YYNGEE. The CDR3 runs 13 residues. Trimming stripped 0 bases from V and 7 bases from J, with 8 bases between. The CDR3, as DNA: TGTGCCAGCAGCGTAGATCCTAGTAATGAGCAGTTCTTC. This codes for CASSVDPSNEQFF.

This sequence joins TRBV27 and TRBJ1-2; perhaps TRBD1 as D (5 bases). V lost 1 base, J lost 8 bases, and 14 bases lay in between. The CDR3 loop spans 14 amino acids. CDR1 and CDR2 (germline): MNHEY, SMNVEV (reference sequence). Here the CDR3 DNA reads TGTGCCAGCAGTTTATTAGAAGGGGTCGGCGGCTACACCTTC. Its translation: CASSLLEGVGGYTF.

Worth noting for this clone: Distinct nucleotide sequences in the sample also encode this CDR3. The chain carries TRBV9 and TRBJ1-1; D call uncertain. This CDR3 is built from 12 residues. Trimming took 4 bases from V and 5 from J, leaving 9 bases between them. Per the germline V gene, CDR1 is SGDLS and CDR2 is YYNGEE. The CDR3 DNA reads TGTGCCAGCAGCCCCCCCTCAACTGAAGCTTTCTTT. It translates to CASSPPSTEAFF. The full variable domain, with the rest looked up from reference TRBV9 and TRBJ1-1, is DSGVTQTPKHLITATGQRVTLRCSPRSGDLSVYWYQQSLDQGLQFLIQYYNGEERAKGNILERFSAQQFPDLHSELNLSSLELGDSALYFCASSPPSTEAFFGQGTRLTVV.

The gene calls are TRBV27 and TRBJ1-5; D call uncertain. V lost 5 bases to trimming and J lost 6 bases, with 17 bases between them. The CDR3 has 15 residues. Per the germline V gene, CDR1 is MNHEY and CDR2 is SMNVEV (reference sequence). The CDR3 nucleotides read TGTGCCAGCAGTACCCGAGGTGGGGATGGTCAGCCCCAGCATTTT. This encodes CASSTRGGDGQPQHF.

This chain uses TRBV6-5 with TRBJ1-1; no reliable D call. The CDR3 has 15 residues. V was cut by 8 bases and J by 1 base, with 17 bases left in between. Germline-derived CDR1 and CDR2 are MNHEY and SVGAGI. The CDR3 region is CASHRTYTANTEAFF. The DNA of the CDR3 is TGTGCCAGCCACCGCACTTACACTGCGAACACTGAAGCTTTCTTT.

Worth noting for this clone: Relative to the germline gene, one junction end is altered; a read error may explain this. V and J are TRBV9 and TRBJ2-7, with TRBD1 as a possible D gene (6 bases). Germline loops: CDR1 SGDLS, CDR2 YYNGEE. The CDR3 is made up of 9 amino acids. CDR3 bases: TGTGTCACCCAGGGGTTTTCGGACTTC. This codes for CVTQGFSDF.

This chain links TRBV5-1 with TRBJ2-3; 7 bases align to TRBD2. The CDR3 runs 15 residues. Germline lookup yields CDR1 SGHRS and CDR2 YFSETQ. Trimming at V came to 3 bases and at J to 2 bases, leaving 6 bases not matched to a gene. Here the CDR3 reads CASSYPSGNTDTQYF. For the CDR3, the DNA is TGCGCCAGCAGCTACCCTAGCGGAAACACAGATACGCAGTATTTT.

This clone has only one observation. The chain employs TRBV6-1 and TRBJ1-5, with D perhaps matching TRBD1 (5 bases). Germline V gene lookup returns CDR1 MNHNS and CDR2 SASEGT. V shed 4 bases and J shed 1 base, with 11 bases lying between them. CDR3 length equals 15 residues. CDR3 sequence: CASSARQGSNQPQHF. The CDR3 DNA follows: TGTGCCAGCAGTGCCCGGCAGGGAAGCAATCAGCCCCAGCATTTT.

The rearrangement uses TRBV4-1 and TRBJ1-2, with D uncertain. The CDR3 covers 15 residues. Germline assignment: CDR1 MGHRA and CDR2 YSYEKL. Trimming stripped 1 base from V and 4 bases from J, with 13 bases between. The chain's CDR3 is CASSQGVGVLYGYTF. Written as DNA, the CDR3 is TGCGCCAGCAGCCAAGGGGTTGGAGTTCTCTATGGCTACACCTTC.

This rearrangement joins TRBV5-1 to TRBJ2-2; D tentatively fits TRBD1 or TRBD2 (5 bases each). This CDR3 is built from 15 residues. CDR1 and CDR2 from the germline V gene are SGHRS and YFSETQ. V shed 4 bases and J shed 1 base, with 11 bases lying between them. The CDR3 region has the DNA TGCGCCAGCAGCACCCGGGACCAGAACACCGGGGAGCTGTTTTTT. It is translated as CASSTRDQNTGELFF.

The rearrangement links TRBV9 to TRBJ1-4, with D possibly being TRBD1 (6 bases). V lost 3 bases and J 7 bases, leaving 22 bases between the germline ends. CDR3 size: 17 residues. Per the germline V gene, CDR1 is SGDLS and CDR2 is YYNGEE. The CDR3 sequence: CASSALGVTGDFEKLFF. The CDR3 coding sequence is TGTGCCAGCAGCGCGTTAGGGGTGACAGGTGACTTTGAAAAACTGTTTTTT.

J is TRBJ2-5 and V is TRBV5-5, with 8 bases aligning to TRBD1. This CDR3 is 14 amino acids long. V lost 0 bases, J lost 4 bases, and 2 bases stayed unmatched. Germline V gene data show CDR1 as SGHKS and CDR2 as YYEKEE (reference sequence). Here the CDR3 DNA reads TGTGCCAGCAGCTTGGGACAGGGGCGAGAGACCCAGTACTTC. Translation: CASSLGQGRETQYF. Based on the CDR3 plus reference TRBV5-5 and TRBJ2-5, the full variable domain is DAGVTQSPTHLIKTRGQQVTLRCSPISGHKSVSWYQQVLGQGPQFIFQYYEKEERGRGNFPDRFSARQFPNYSSELNVNALLLGDSALYLCASSLGQGRETQYFGPGTRLLVL.

The chain combines TRBV15 with TRBJ1-4; D possibly corresponds to TRBD1 (5 bases). There are 15 residues in the CDR3. V was pared by 3 bases and J by 6 bases, with 14 bases between. Germline V lookup: CDR1 LNHNV, CDR2 YYDKDF (reference sequence). The CDR3, as DNA: TGTGCCACCAGCAGGACCTTAGGCAGGGATGAAAAACTGTTTTTT. Its translation is CATSRTLGRDEKLFF.

The chain couples TRBV4-1 to TRBJ2-7, with D possibly called TRBD1 or TRBD2 (5 bases each). Trimming pared 1 base from V and 3 bases from J, leaving 13 bases between. The CDR3 sequence is 15 residues long. Germline V gene data show CDR1 as MGHRA and CDR2 as YSYEKL. The DNA of the CDR3 is TGCGCCAGCAGCCAAGGCCGGGGCTTGGACTACGAGCAGTACTTC. This translates into CASSQGRGLDYEQYF.

This clone has just one count. The chain recombines TRBV11-2 with TRBJ1-1; 7 bases align to TRBD1. There are 15 residues in the CDR3. V was clipped by 4 bases and J by 1 base; unmatched bases: 6. Per the germline V gene, CDR1 is SGHAT and CDR2 is FQNNGV. CDR3 protein: CASSSTGPWNTEAFF. The CDR3 DNA reads TGTGCCAGCAGCTCGACAGGGCCTTGGAACACTGAAGCTTTCTTT.

The chain carries TRBV7-9 and TRBJ2-7, with TRBD2 matching over 9 bases. This CDR3 has 16 residues. Germline CDR1 is SEHNR and CDR2 is FQNEAQ (reference sequence). V trimming: 0 bases; J trimming: 0 bases; junction bases outside the gene matches: 3. CDR3 coding DNA: TGTGCCAGCAGCTTAGCTAGCGGGGGTATCTCCTACGAGCAGTACTTC. Protein: CASSLASGGISYEQYF.

CDR3 loop: CASSLASISWGDTEAFF. CDR3 DNA: TGCGCCAGCAGCTTGGCCAGTATCTCCTGGGGGGACACTGAAGCTTTCTTT. V gene TRBV5-1 combines with J gene TRBJ1-1; possibly TRBD1 for D (5 bases). This CDR3 is 17 amino acids long. Between the trimmed V and J ends, which lost 0 bases and 3 bases, there was a span of 18 bases. Germline values: CDR1 SGHRS, CDR2 YFSETQ.

This chain connects TRBV27 to TRBJ2-7; 8 positions match TRBD1. Germline V CDR1 and CDR2: MNHEY, SMNVEV (reference sequence). This CDR3 comprises 14 residues. With V trimmed by 3 bases and J by 3 bases, 4 bases remained unmatched. CDR3 nucleotide sequence: TGTGCCAGCAGTTTTTCAGGGGGCTTCTACGAGCAGTACTTC. It translates to CASSFSGGFYEQYF.

The sample holds a few counts of this clone. The chain is built from TRBV7-9 and TRBJ2-1, with 13 bases lining up with TRBD2. Trimming removed 5 bases from V and 8 bases from J; junction bases left unmatched: 9. Germline V CDR1 and CDR2: SEHNR, FQNEAQ (reference sequence). The CDR3 spans 16 residues. The CDR3 region is CASSHPRTSGSYEQFF. CDR3 DNA: TGTGCCAGCAGCCACCCCCGGACTAGCGGGAGCTATGAGCAGTTCTTC.